This T cell receptor (beta chain) emerged from a study of graft-versus-host responses after intestinal transplantation. On the study more broadly: Transplants given to recipients were multivisceral, liver-intestinal, or isolated intestinal. Findings and caveats of the study: Where graft-donor T cell macrochimerism was present, patients had high graft-versus-host to host-versus-graft clonal ratios in allografts. In recipient marrow, GvH clones were found, and some appeared first in ileum or blood.

Using immunoSEQ multiplex PCR, the repertoire was profiled, and TCRdb retains in-frame clones only, with some absent. Here the sample spans approximately 90,000 clones, under 95% being singletons. This clone was counted a few times. Its antigen is not known. One junction end disagrees with the germline gene, perhaps due to a read error. Germline assignment: CDR1 MRHNA and CDR2 SNTAGT. The CDR3 length is 15 residues. This chain connects TRBV6-4 to TRBJ2-3; D gene unclear. The TCR was taken from a human donor who received an intestinal transplant. Sequenced here: unstimulated CD8+ T cells sorted from spleen or lymph node cells, sampled before intestinal transplant. CDR3 coding DNA: TGTGCCATCAGTGATGGGTATCTGAGCACAGATACGCAGTATTTT. This gives the protein CAISDGYLSTDTQYF.